The T cell receptor (beta chain) under discussion was sequenced for a study of blood T cell repertoires in COVID-19 (dated by TCRdb to about 2020). As for the study more broadly: Collaborator samples came from the United States, Italy and Spain and covered acute and convalescent phases of COVID-19. Nearly every sample came with metadata listing a de-identified subject ID, COVID-19 status, age in years and sex. A freely available public database, intended as a resource for researchers studying the immune response to SARS-CoV-2, is where the repertoires were released. The prospective study material was composed of cDNA or gDNA derived from T cells, B-cell-depleted T cells, or PBMCs. Where available, HLA class I and class II types were taken from metadata supplied by the sample provider and were not determined by assay-based typing. Deeply sampled blood TCRbeta repertoires from subjects exposed to, actively infected with, or recovered from COVID-19 were included in the dataset. The samples were drawn from two sources: the first 160 participants of the ongoing ImmuneRACE study, and 950 to 1,500 subjects contributed by 6 global collaborators. The study at large found these results: The quantity of clinical and demographic metadata differed by source and by participant and was supplied without curation.

A note on this clone: What this receptor recognizes is not known. Per-base qualities were not stored, and no clone one base away is much larger.

Whole blood was collected in K2EDTA tubes by collaborating institutions according to the institutions' own protocols. For TCRbeta analysis, collaborator samples were shipped as frozen whole blood, as isolated PBMCs, or as DNA extracted from either sample type. TCRbeta CDR3 regions were amplified from genomic DNA by means of the immunoSEQ Assay, a bias-controlled multiplex PCR. As for how the authors treated the data: Within the assay, amplification of reference gene primers was used to estimate how many nucleated cells each sample contained. To quantify the absolute abundance of each unique TCRbeta CDR3 rearrangement, sequence reads were collapsed and filtered. Productive Simpson clonality was computed per sample as the square root of Simpson's diversity index over productive rearrangements. In TCRdb, the immuneACCESS table is reduced to in-frame sequences with V and J assigned. These tables do not hold every clone; where another copy was compared, an unresolved V gene accounts for under half, and the others remain unexplained. That table furnishes V, J and clone size, whereas the DNA furnished D and trimming. In all, the sample holds 52,000 or so clones, and nearly 85% of those were seen once. The ten largest make up approximately 15% of the sample.

This sequence was found in a man aged 35-49 years with acute or convalescent COVID-19. The sequenced sample was peripheral blood.

The DNA sequence reads TGTGCCAGCTCACAACGGACAGGGGGCAATGAGCAGTTCTTC. Translated, it reads CASSQRTGGNEQFF. This chain joins TRBV18 to TRBJ2-1, and 10 bases in between align with TRBD1. Taken from the germline V gene, the CDR1 and CDR2 loops are KGHSH and LQKENI. The cysteine opens and the phenylalanine closes a CDR3 of 14 amino acids. Of the read, only the CDR3 DNA is kept; its 42 bases are in frame from base 1. Here V drops 4 bases and J drops 6 bases, and the junction holds 3 bases not matched to any gene.